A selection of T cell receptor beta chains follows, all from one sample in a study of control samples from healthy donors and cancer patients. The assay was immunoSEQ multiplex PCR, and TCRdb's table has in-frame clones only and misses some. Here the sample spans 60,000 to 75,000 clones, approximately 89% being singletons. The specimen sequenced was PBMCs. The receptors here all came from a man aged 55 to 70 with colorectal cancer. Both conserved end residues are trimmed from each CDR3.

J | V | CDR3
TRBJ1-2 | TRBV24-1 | ATSDPHQGWGYT
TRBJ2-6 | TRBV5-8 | ASSLVQGAFPSGANVLT
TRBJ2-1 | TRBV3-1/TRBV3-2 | ASCKRGPYNEQF
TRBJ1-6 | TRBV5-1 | ASSLDRRNNSPLH
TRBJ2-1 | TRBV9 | ASSVGTNYNEQF
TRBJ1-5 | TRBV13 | ASSLQGAGNQPQH
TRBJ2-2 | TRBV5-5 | ASTAPGGPTNTGELF
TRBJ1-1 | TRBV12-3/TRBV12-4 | ASSGFTEAF
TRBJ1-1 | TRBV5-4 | ASSGTSASLNTEAF
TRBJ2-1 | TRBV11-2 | ASSPRAGGNEQF
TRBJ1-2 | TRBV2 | AGTADLNNYGYT
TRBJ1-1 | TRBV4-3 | ASSPSWQGDTEAF
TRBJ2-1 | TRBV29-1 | SVEGLAGGRTYNEQF
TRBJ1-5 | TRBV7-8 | ASSRDRGRSNQPQH
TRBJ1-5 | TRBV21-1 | ASSKGGQGKGDQPQH
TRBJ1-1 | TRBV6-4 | ASSDRQGTEAF
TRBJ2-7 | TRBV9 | ASSVATGSYEQY
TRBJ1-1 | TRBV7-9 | ASRAGMNTEAF
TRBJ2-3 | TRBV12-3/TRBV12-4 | ASRNWGGDTQY
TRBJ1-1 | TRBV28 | ASSLAPLARGQGEAF
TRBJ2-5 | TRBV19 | ASSIVGGGALGETQY
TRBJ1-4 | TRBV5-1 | ASRIRLTTNEKLF
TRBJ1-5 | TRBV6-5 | ASTPQGSNQPQH
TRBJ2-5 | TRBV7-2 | ASSLQDWRGETQY
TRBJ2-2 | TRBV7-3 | ASSPLGRGKSNTGELF
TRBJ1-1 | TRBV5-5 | ASSLGGVNTEAF
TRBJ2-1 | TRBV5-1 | ASSNVAGVNEQF
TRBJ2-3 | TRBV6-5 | ASSYSQGGTDTQY
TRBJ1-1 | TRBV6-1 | ASSDFLGRQMNTEAF
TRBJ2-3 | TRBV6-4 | ASSPRLAGVDTQY
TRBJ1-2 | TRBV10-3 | AISQQGLAGYT
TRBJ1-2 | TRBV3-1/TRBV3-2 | ASSRTGTGIYGYT
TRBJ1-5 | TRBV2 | ASRDGTLSNQPQH
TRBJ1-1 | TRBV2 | ASYGLNTEAF
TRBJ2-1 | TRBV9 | ASSPRTTSSYNEQF
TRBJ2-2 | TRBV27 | ASSFGGSNTGELF
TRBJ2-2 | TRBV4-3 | ASSQGGSASGGGELF
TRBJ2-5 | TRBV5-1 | ASSDPSQRGAQETQY
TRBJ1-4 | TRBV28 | ASSLALGVEKLF
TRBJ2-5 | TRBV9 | ASSVGIWGGDRGLEETQY
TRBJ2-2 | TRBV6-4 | ASSDRLAGELF
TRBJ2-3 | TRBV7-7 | ASSRSLTPADTQY